This TCR beta chain came from a study of shared clonotypes between healthy human individuals. Looking at the study overall: Each donor had three CD4 naive, three CD4 memory, two CD8 naive and one CD8 memory plate. Points from the study as a whole: With four donors compared, 4% to 5% of naive CD4 clonotypes were shared.

Template for every sorted-subset replicate PCR totaled roughly 200 ng DNA, roughly 30,000 T cell genomes. The method was immunoSEQ multiplex PCR; TCRdb's version includes in-frame clones alone and lacks a portion of them. The sample has about 2.1 million clones; 90% to 95% are singletons. Naive CD8 cells lacked CD45RO, underwent positive selection for CCR7 and left out terminally differentiated effector memory CD45RA+ cells. Free of recent acute infections or vaccinations, the donors were healthy HIV-negative adults. Per germline, CDR1 SGHTA and CDR2 FQGNSA. This CDR3 spans 12 amino acids. V lost 3 bases and J lost 3, with 6 bases in between. Concerning this clone itself: Its antigen is not known.

The sample consisted of naive CD8+ T cells from PBMCs. This TCR was recovered from a man between 18 and 29 years old in good health. Some clones in this sample may be carry-over from other donors' samples. The chain is built from TRBV7-2 and TRBJ2-7; D ambiguous. As DNA, the CDR3 is TGTGCCAGCAGCTTTCCCGGCTACGAGCAGTACTTC. Residues: CASSFPGYEQYF. The variable domain in full, with the rest retrieved from reference TRBV7-2 and TRBJ2-7, is GAGVSQSPSNKVTEKGKDVELRCDPISGHTALYWYRQSLGQGLEFLIYFQGNSAPDKSGLPSDRFSAERTGGSVSTLTIQRTQQEDSAVYLCASSFPGYEQYFGPGTRLTVT.